The 22 T cell receptor beta chains below all came from one sample that was sequenced in a study of CD8 T cells in ankylosing spondylitis. TCRdb used MiXCR to reprocess the 5' RACE reads, holding one entry per CDR3 protein. This table has 250,000 to 350,000 distinct CDR3 sequences, less than 25% appearing once. Sequencing was done on a sample of blood, either unsorted or a sorted T cell fraction (not recorded which). All receptors come from a female donor with ankylosing spondylitis or in good health (not recorded which).

This clonotype was observed at least ten times. This chain connects TRBV28 to TRBJ2-5, with D possibly TRBD1 on 6 matching bases. Germline V gene sequence: CDR1 MDHEN, CDR2 SYDVKM. V dropped 5 bases and J dropped 5 bases, with 15 bases sitting between them. The CDR3 has 14 residues. CDR3 bases: TGTGCCAGCAGTCTGGGGACATTAGCTGAGACCCAGTACTTC. It is translated as CASSLGTLAETQYF.

Here the CDR3 DNA reads TGTGCCAGTACCCGCACCGGGGGACGAACCTACAATGAGCAGTTCTTC. Its translation: CASTRTGGRTYNEQFF. The J gene is TRBJ2-1, the V gene TRBV19; a possible D gene is TRBD2 (6 bases). Germline CDR1 and CDR2: LNHDA and SQIVND (reference sequence). This CDR3 has 16 amino acids. V lost 7 bases and J 2 bases, leaving 18 bases between the germline ends.

The CDR3 loop reads CATSEPTSGRVDTQYF. The CDR3, as DNA: TGTGCCACCAGTGAGCCCACTAGCGGGAGGGTGGATACGCAGTATTTT. V usage is TRBV24-1 and J usage is TRBJ2-3, with TRBD2 identical over 13 bases. The CDR3 covers 16 residues. The V gene's germline CDR1 is KGHDR and CDR2 SFDVKD. V shed 4 bases, J shed 6 bases, and the junction held 6 bases outside the gene matches.

There are many counts of this clonotype. The CDR3 DNA reads TGTGCCAGCAGCCGCGTTGTCGGGACTAATAGTGAAAGGAATGAGCAGTTCTTC. It encodes CASSRVVGTNSERNEQFF. This chain uses TRBV11-1 with TRBJ2-1; TRBD2 agrees at 7 bases. CDR3 length: 18 amino acids. Germline V gives CDR1 SGHAT, CDR2 FQDESV (reference sequence). V shed 5 bases and J 7 bases; nucleotides not matched to a gene: 20. The full variable domain, its missing parts supplied by reference TRBV11-1 and TRBJ2-1, is EAEVAQSPRYKITEKSQAVAFWCDPISGHATLYWYRQILGQGPELLVQFQDESVVDDSQLPKDRFSAERLKGVDSTLKIQPAELGDSAMYLCASSRVVGTNSERNEQFFGPGTRLTVL.

This clonotype was found a few times. This chain joins TRBV3-1 and TRBJ2-3, with 8 bases identical to TRBD2. CDR3 size: 15 residues. The germline V gene has CDR1 LGHDT and CDR2 YNNKEL (reference sequence). Trimming cost V 4 bases and J 6 bases; bases outside gene matches: 9. The CDR3 coding sequence is TGTGCCAGCAGCCCTCGTAGCGGGATCAAGGATACGCAGTATTTT. It translates to CASSPRSGIKDTQYF.

Only a few counts were recorded for this clonotype. This rearrangement joins TRBV20-1 to TRBJ2-5; 10 nucleotides match TRBD2. After removal of 6 bases from V and 4 bases from J, the junction contained 8 bases not matched to a gene. The length of the CDR3 is 14 residues. CDR1 and CDR2 (germline): DFQATT, SNEGSKA (reference sequence). The DNA for the CDR3 is TGCAGTGCGAAGAGCGGGAGGGCCCCAGAGACCCAGTACTTC. This gives the protein CSAKSGRAPETQYF.

The rearrangement joins TRBV12-3 or TRBV12-4 to TRBJ1-2; D is uncertain. Trimming cost V 5 bases and J 7 bases, with 17 bases left between them. CDR3 size: 14 residues. Here the CDR3 reads CASSARRGPAGYTF. For the CDR3, the DNA is TGTGCCAGCAGTGCCCGCCGGGGTCCGGCTGGCTACACCTTC.

This chain uses TRBV12-5 with TRBJ2-5; D not certain. CDR1 and CDR2 from the germline V gene are LGHNT and FRNRAP. Trimming took 2 bases from V and 1 from J, leaving 5 bases between them. The length of the CDR3 is 13 residues. This chain's CDR3 is CASGLLFQETQYF. CDR3 nucleotides: TGTGCTAGTGGTTTGTTGTTCCAAGAGACCCAGTACTTC.

The V gene is TRBV6-1, the J gene TRBJ1-2; no firm D call. Looked up from germline, CDR1 is MNHNS and CDR2 is SASEGT. This CDR3 is built from 13 residues. V gave up 6 bases and J gave up 4 bases, with 12 bases separating them. CDR3 nucleotides: TGTGCCAGCAGCCGCGGTGTAGCCTATGGCTACACCTTC. Translated, it gives CASSRGVAYGYTF.

This clonotype was observed many times. Here the CDR3 DNA reads TGTGCCAGCAGTGGGACAGGCGGTCAGCCCCAGCATTTT. Its translation: CASSGTGGQPQHF. This rearrangement joins TRBV12-3 or TRBV12-4 to TRBJ1-5, with TRBD1 matching over 8 bases. With V trimmed by 5 bases and J by 6 bases, 3 bases remained unmatched. The CDR3 runs 13 residues.

This clonotype was counted only a few times. The V gene is TRBV7-8, the J gene TRBJ2-1; TRBD2 aligns across 8 bases. CDR1 and CDR2 (germline): SGHVS, FQNEAQ. The trim removed 0 bases at V and 13 bases at J, leaving 8 bases unmatched. The CDR3 runs 14 residues. The chain's CDR3 is CASSLASTSGRQFF. The CDR3 DNA is TGTGCCAGCAGCTTAGCATCGACCAGCGGGAGACAGTTCTTC. Complete variable domain (other parts from reference TRBV7-8 and TRBJ2-1): GAGVSQSPRYKVAKRGQDVALRCDPISGHVSLFWYQQALGQGPEFLTYFQNEAQLDKSGLPSDRFFAERPEGSVSTLKIQRTQQEDSAVYLCASSLASTSGRQFFGPGTRLTVL.

This clonotype was detected only a few times. The V and J genes are TRBV7-2 and TRBJ1-3; TRBD1 is a possible D gene (6 bases). This CDR3 contains 16 residues. The V end lost 5 bases, the J end lost 0 bases, and 14 bases lay between the germline ends. Germline V CDR1 and CDR2: SGHTA, FQGNSA. The CDR3 sequence is CASSPRTVTSGNTIYF. In nucleotides, the CDR3 is TGTGCCAGCAGCCCTAGGACAGTTACCTCTGGAAACACCATATATTTT.

This clonotype was counted at least ten times. V usage is TRBV5-1 and J usage is TRBJ2-2; maybe TRBD1 (6 bases). The CDR3 covers 14 residues. V shed 4 bases and J shed 7 bases, with 14 bases lying between them. Germline-derived CDR1 and CDR2 are SGHRS and YFSETQ. CDR3 bases: TGCGCCAGCAGCCCATACAGGGAAGGCGGGGAGCTGTTTTTT. It translates to CASSPYREGGELFF. Combining the CDR3 with reference TRBV5-1 and TRBJ2-2 gives the whole variable domain KAGVTQTPRYLIKTRGQQVTLSCSPISGHRSVSWYQQTPGQGLQFLFEYFSETQRNKGNFPGRFSGRQFSNSRSEMNVSTLELGDSALYLCASSPYREGGELFFGEGSRLTVL.

This clonotype occurred a few times. CDR3 nucleotides: TGTGCCAGCAGCTTAGATCTAGGGACCCACAATGAGCAGTTCTTC. Protein: CASSLDLGTHNEQFF. The chain joins TRBV11-2 to TRBJ2-1; the D call may be TRBD1 or TRBD2 (5 bases each). This CDR3 has 15 residues. Deletions cut 0 bases from V and 5 bases from J, with 11 bases between. Germline V gene sequence: CDR1 SGHAT, CDR2 FQNNGV.

This clonotype was detected a few times. The V call is TRBV20-1, the J call TRBJ2-7, with D possibly being TRBD1 or TRBD2 (6 bases each). The CDR3 is made up of 14 amino acids. CDR1 is DFQATT and CDR2 is SNEGSKA in the germline V gene (reference sequence). V lost 6 bases and J lost 0, with 15 bases in between. DNA for the CDR3: TGCAGTGCCTTTAAGGGGGGTAGCTCCTACGAGCAGTACTTC. Its protein is CSAFKGGSSYEQYF.

The chain joins TRBV7-9 to TRBJ2-7; D call uncertain. The CDR3 runs 13 residues. The germline V gene encodes CDR1 SEHNR and CDR2 FQNEAQ (reference sequence). Deletions cut 10 bases from V and 0 bases from J, with 13 bases between. Written as DNA, the CDR3 is TGTGCCACCCAAAAAGATTACTCCTACGAGCAGTACTTC. Its protein product is CATQKDYSYEQYF. Looking up the rest from reference TRBV7-9 and TRBJ2-7 gives the full variable domain: DTGVSQNPRHKITKRGQNVTFRCDPISEHNRLYWYRQTLGQGPEFLTYFQNEAQLEKSRLLSDRFSAERPKGSFSTLEIQRTEQGDSAMYLCATQKDYSYEQYFGPGTRLTVT.

This clonotype was observed a few times. This chain uses TRBV6-2 or TRBV6-3 with TRBJ2-7; D remains ambiguous. Germline loops: CDR1 MNHEY, CDR2 SVGEGT. Trimming stripped 10 bases from V and 6 bases from J, with 4 bases between. CDR3 length: 8 amino acids. CDR3 bases: TGTGCCATCCGCGAGCAGTACTTC. Its translation is CAIREQYF.

The chain recombines TRBV12-3 or TRBV12-4 with TRBJ2-2, with TRBD2 identical over 8 bases. Trimming cost V 6 bases and J 6 bases; bases outside gene matches: 9. The CDR3 covers 15 residues. CDR3 DNA sequence: TGTGCCAGCAGGATAGCGGGACCATTCGCCGGGGAGCTGTTTTTT. Protein sequence: CASRIAGPFAGELFF.

V and J are TRBV20-1 and TRBJ1-1; D possibly corresponds to TRBD1 (6 bases). The V and J ends lost 2 bases and 5 bases respectively, with 12 bases between them. The germline gives CDR1 DFQATT, CDR2 SNEGSKA (reference sequence). This CDR3 region has 13 residues. As DNA, the CDR3 is TGCAGTGCTAGATACAGGGATGAAACTGAAGCTTTCTTT. The encoded protein is CSARYRDETEAFF.

The chain joins TRBV5-6 to TRBJ2-1, with D uncertain. This CDR3 contains 15 residues. CDR1 is SGHDT and CDR2 is YYEEEE in the germline V gene. Between the trimmed V and J ends, which lost 3 bases and 2 bases, there was a span of 12 bases. In DNA, the CDR3 is TGTGCCAGCAGCTCGCCACGAGAACCCTACAATGAGCAGTTCTTC. Translation: CASSSPREPYNEQFF. Together with reference TRBV5-6 and TRBJ2-1, the CDR3 gives the full variable domain: DAGVTQSPTHLIKTRGQQVTLRCSPKSGHDTVSWYQQALGQGPQFIFQYYEEEERQRGNFPDRFSGHQFPNYSSELNVNALLLGDSALYLCASSSPREPYNEQFFGPGTRLTVL.

The V call is TRBV6-2 or TRBV6-3, the J call TRBJ2-1; D possibly matches TRBD1 or TRBD2 (5 bases each). The CDR3 has 17 amino acids. With 6 bases removed from V and 7 bases from J, the gap between germline ends came to 25 bases. CDR1 is MNHEY and CDR2 is SVGEGT in the germline V gene. CDR3 coding DNA: TGTGCCAGCAGCCAACCTCTCGGACGGGACGAGGGAAATGAGCAGTTCTTC. Translation: CASSQPLGRDEGNEQFF.

The chain recombines TRBV7-2 with TRBJ2-7; 12 bases are a match to TRBD2. Losses at the gene ends were 5 bases for V and 3 bases for J; bases not matched to a gene: 5. The CDR3 has 15 residues. CDR1 and CDR2 (germline): SGHTA, FQGNSA. This CDR3 reads CASSGTSGSVYEQYF. CDR3 nucleotides: TGTGCCAGCAGCGGGACTAGCGGGTCGGTCTACGAGCAGTACTTC.